What follows are 29 T cell receptor beta chains derived from one specimen sequenced in a study of cytomegalovirus exposure and HLA in healthy donors. The PCR made use of 60 Vbeta and 13 Jbeta primers. Generated by immunoSEQ multiplex PCR, the TCRdb table keeps only in-frame clones and is missing some. Of tens of thousands of clones in the sample, 60% to 80% were seen once. Sequenced: PBMCs. The origin of the receptors is a woman aged 40-49 years in good health and CMV-seropositive.

The chain joins TRBV4-3 to TRBJ1-4; D is uncertain. V lost 1 base and J lost 8, with 11 bases in between. The CDR3 length is 14 residues. Germline V lookup: CDR1 LGHNA, CDR2 YSLEER. The CDR3 protein is CASSQGAGFEKLFF. The CDR3 bases are TGCGCCAGCAGCCAAGGAGCCGGGTTCGAAAAACTGTTTTTT.

A single count supports this clone. The V call is TRBV9, the J call TRBJ2-3, with D possibly matching TRBD2 (7 bases). Germline assignment: CDR1 SGDLS and CDR2 YYNGEE. Trimming shortened V by 0 bases and J by 7 bases, and 21 bases separated the two germline ends. The CDR3 is 17 residues long. CDR3 in amino acids: CASSVGRGGEQGNTQYF. For the CDR3, the DNA is TGTGCCAGCAGCGTAGGGAGGGGGGGTGAACAGGGAAATACGCAGTATTTT.

The J gene is TRBJ1-6, the V gene TRBV30, with TRBD1 as a possible D gene (5 bases). V lost 0 bases, J lost 10 bases, and 10 bases lay in between. This CDR3 has 13 residues. Germline lookup yields CDR1 GTSNPN and CDR2 SVGIG (reference sequence). This CDR3 reads CAWSVLRASPLHF. CDR3 DNA sequence: TGTGCCTGGAGTGTACTCAGGGCCTCACCCCTCCACTTT.

Turning to this clone: The sample holds other DNA sequences that translate to the same CDR3. The rearrangement joins TRBV7-2 to TRBJ1-6, with D perhaps TRBD1 (6 bases). The CDR3 length is 14 residues. Trimming left V 2 bases short and J 6 bases short, with 8 bases between. The germline CDR1 and CDR2 sequences are SGHTA and FQGNSA. The CDR3 nucleotides read TGTGCCAGCAGCTTAACAGGGTCTAATTCACCCCTCCACTTT. Amino acid sequence: CASSLTGSNSPLHF.

The genes are TRBV5-1 and TRBJ1-6; D may be TRBD1 (5 bases). Trimming took off 0 bases at V and 7 bases at J, with 23 bases between the two ends. The V gene's germline CDR1 is SGHRS and CDR2 YFSETQ. The CDR3 is made up of 19 amino acids. For the CDR3, the DNA is TGCGCCAGCAGCTTGGCCCCGACCCAGGGAAAGCTCCACAATTCACCCCTCCACTTT. It encodes CASSLAPTQGKLHNSPLHF.

The chain uses TRBV4-3 and TRBJ2-2; D uncertain. This CDR3 has 15 residues. V was shortened by 4 bases and J by 6 bases, with 15 bases between the two germline ends. Germline loops: CDR1 LGHNA, CDR2 YSLEER. CDR3 DNA: TGCGCCAGCAGCCGGAGAATCGGAATCGCCGGGGAGCTGTTTTTT. Amino acid sequence: CASSRRIGIAGELFF.

This chain connects TRBV7-8 to TRBJ2-2, with D maybe TRBD1 (5 bases). Germline loops: CDR1 SGHVS, CDR2 FQNEAQ. The CDR3 covers 13 residues. Trimming took off 4 bases at V and 7 bases at J, with 10 bases between the two ends. CDR3 bases: TGTGCCAGCAGCTCCTACAGGCTCGGGGAGCTGTTTTTT. Its translation: CASSSYRLGELFF.

This chain connects TRBV7-8 to TRBJ1-4, with TRBD1 as a possible D gene (6 bases). Trimming removed 5 bases from V and 4 bases from J, with 14 bases in between. CDR1 is SGHVS, CDR2 FQNEAQ, per germline. The CDR3 sequence is 15 residues long. The CDR3 reads CASSIRQAVNEKLFF. The CDR3 DNA is TGTGCCAGCAGCATTAGACAGGCCGTTAATGAAAAACTGTTTTTT.

The chain employs TRBV7-9 and TRBJ2-3; 13 nucleotides line up with TRBD2. The V gene end was trimmed by 6 bases and the J gene end by 4 bases; junction bases not matched to a gene: 10. The germline V gene encodes CDR1 SEHNR and CDR2 FQNEAQ (reference sequence). The CDR3 is 17 residues long. CDR3 in amino acids: CASSQGLAGRGADTQYF. In DNA, the CDR3 is TGTGCCAGCAGTCAGGGACTAGCGGGACGGGGGGCAGATACGCAGTATTTT.

In DNA, the CDR3 is TGTGCCAGTAGTATCGTGGCGGGGGCGGTCAATGAGCAGTTCTTC. Translated, it gives CASSIVAGAVNEQFF. V and J are TRBV19 and TRBJ2-1, with a possible D match to TRBD2 (7 bases). V was clipped by 3 bases and J by 6 bases, with 15 bases between them. Per the germline V gene, CDR1 is LNHDA and CDR2 is SQIVND (reference sequence). The CDR3 loop spans 15 amino acids.

This chain connects TRBV7-2 to TRBJ2-1; TRBD2 agrees at 16 bases. The V segment lost 4 bases and the J segment 5 bases; nucleotides outside the gene matches: 2. The CDR3 spans 16 residues. CDR1 is SGHTA, CDR2 FQGNSA, per germline. DNA for the CDR3: TGTGCCAGCAGCTGGGGGACTAGCGGGGGGGACAATGAGCAGTTCTTC. Translated: CASSWGTSGGDNEQFF.

The rearrangement links TRBV11-2 to TRBJ2-4; the D gene is possibly TRBD2 (5 bases). This CDR3 is 18 amino acids long. Trimming left V 4 bases short and J 0 bases short, with 19 bases between. In germline, CDR1 is SGHAT, CDR2 FQNNGV. CDR3 amino acids: CASSSTRSHEIAKNIQYF. The CDR3 DNA reads TGTGCCAGCAGCTCCACTAGGTCACACGAAATAGCCAAAAACATTCAGTACTTC.

CDR3 region: CASSYRGMNTEAFF. For the CDR3, the DNA is TGTGCCAGCAGTTACAGGGGGATGAACACTGAAGCTTTCTTT. The chain carries TRBV6-5 and TRBJ1-1, with TRBD1 as a possible D gene (6 bases). The CDR3 runs 14 residues. V lost 2 bases to trimming and J lost 0 bases, with 7 bases between them. In germline, CDR1 is MNHEY, CDR2 SVGAGI.

The chain has TRBV7-9 and TRBJ1-1; the D is unclear. This CDR3 has 13 residues. The germline V gene has CDR1 SEHNR and CDR2 FQNEAQ (reference sequence). The V end lost 5 bases, the J end lost 0 bases, and 7 bases lay between the germline ends. Here the CDR3 DNA reads TGTGCCAGCAGCCACTTGGTGAACACTGAAGCTTTCTTT. Translating it yields CASSHLVNTEAFF.

This rearrangement joins TRBV18 to TRBJ2-7; 11 nucleotides line up with TRBD1. The CDR3 is 18 amino acids. V dropped 4 bases and J dropped 1; count of bases not matched to a gene: 12. Germline V gives CDR1 KGHSH, CDR2 LQKENI. The chain's CDR3 is CASSLLGQGDTSSYEQYF. CDR3 nucleotides: TGTGCCAGCTCACTGTTGGGACAGGGGGACACCTCATCCTACGAGCAGTACTTC.

This rearrangement joins TRBV2 to TRBJ1-2; 8 bases are shared with TRBD1. This CDR3 spans 12 amino acids. V was clipped by 8 bases and J by 5 bases; unmatched bases: 4. Germline V CDR1 and CDR2: SNHLY, FYNNEI. The CDR3 DNA reads as TGTGCCAGCGAACACAGGGGGTATGGCTACACCTTC. It codes for CASEHRGYGYTF.

This chain uses TRBV7-9 with TRBJ2-7; 11 positions agree with TRBD1. The trim removed 4 bases at V and 6 bases at J, leaving 8 bases unmatched. The CDR3 is 15 residues long. The germline V gene has CDR1 SEHNR and CDR2 FQNEAQ (reference sequence). The CDR3 is CASSWGGQGAGEQYF. The CDR3 bases are TGTGCCAGCAGCTGGGGCGGACAGGGGGCAGGCGAGCAGTACTTC.

CDR3 nucleotides: TGTGCCAGCAGCCTCCGGACGGGAGGAAAGGGAAAACTGTTTTTT. This gives the protein CASSLRTGGKGKLFF. This chain uses TRBV5-6 with TRBJ1-4; D is undetermined. Per the germline V gene, CDR1 is SGHDT and CDR2 is YYEEEE. Trimming pared 4 bases from V and 10 bases from J, leaving 20 bases between. This CDR3 is 15 amino acids long.

The chain couples TRBV9 to TRBJ1-1; D is uncertain. The germline CDR1 and CDR2 sequences are SGDLS and YYNGEE. The V gene lost 3 bases and the J gene lost 0 bases, with 6 bases spanning the gap. The CDR3 is 13 amino acids. This chain's CDR3 is CASSALLNTEAFF. The CDR3 DNA follows: TGTGCCAGCAGCGCTCTACTGAACACTGAAGCTTTCTTT.

The chain links TRBV5-4 to TRBJ2-5; D may be TRBD1 (5 bases). In germline, CDR1 is SGHNT, CDR2 YYREEE (reference sequence). Trimming cost V 3 bases and J 3 bases, with 15 bases left between them. The CDR3 consists of 15 residues. The CDR3 nucleotides are TGTGCCAGCAGCTGGCAGGACATGGGAAAAGAGACCCAGTACTTC. This codes for CASSWQDMGKETQYF.

To note about this clone: This sample includes further DNA sequences coding for the same CDR3. CDR3 DNA sequence: TGTGCCAGCTCACCGTTAGCCCATTCTAAGGGGGCAGGAGGCTACACCTTC. Protein product: CASSPLAHSKGAGGYTF. The V and J genes are TRBV18 and TRBJ1-2, with 7 bases matching TRBD1. The CDR3 loop spans 17 amino acids. With 3 bases clipped from V and 8 bases from J, the junction kept 18 bases outside the gene matches. The germline V gene has CDR1 KGHSH and CDR2 LQKENI.

This clone was recorded a few times. The chain employs TRBV19 and TRBJ2-1, with 7 bases fitting TRBD1. The CDR3 totals 17 residues. The germline CDR1 and CDR2 sequences are LNHDA and SQIVND (reference sequence). J gave up 3 bases and V 3 bases, and 11 bases lay outside the gene matches. DNA of the CDR3: TGTGCCAGTAGTATCTTGCTAACAGGGGTCTTCTACAATGAGCAGTTCTTC. Translated: CASSILLTGVFYNEQFF.

The chain couples TRBV27 to TRBJ1-3; 7 bases agree with TRBD1. The V gene end was trimmed by 10 bases and the J gene end by 4 bases; junction bases not matched to a gene: 4. CDR3 length equals 12 residues. Germline lookup yields CDR1 MNHEY and CDR2 SMNVEV (reference sequence). DNA of the CDR3: TGTGCCATGCGACAGGGAGGAAACACCATATATTTT. It encodes CAMRQGGNTIYF.

The chain couples TRBV10-3 to TRBJ1-3; no clear D. Germline V gives CDR1 ENHRY, CDR2 SYGVKD. V was clipped by 10 bases and J by 10 bases, with 11 bases between them. The CDR3 is 10 residues long. CDR3 loop: CASGESTIYF. In DNA, the CDR3 is TGTGCCAGCGGAGAGAGTACCATATATTTT.

V is TRBV6-5 and J is TRBJ2-7, with 11 nucleotides matching TRBD1. The germline CDR1 and CDR2 sequences are MNHEY and SVGAGI. With 0 bases clipped from V and 3 bases from J, the junction kept 1 base outside the gene matches. The CDR3 contains 15 residues. Here the CDR3 reads CASSYSGTGGYEQYF. The CDR3 DNA reads TGTGCCAGCAGTTACTCGGGGACAGGGGGCTACGAGCAGTACTTC.

This sequence joins TRBV7-2 and TRBJ2-5, with TRBD1 identical over 7 bases. The CDR3 length is 15 residues. Trimming at V came to 0 bases and at J to 2 bases, leaving 3 bases not matched to a gene. CDR1 is SGHTA, CDR2 FQGNSA, per germline. DNA of the CDR3: TGTGCCAGCAGCTTAGCGGGACAGATTCAAGAGACCCAGTACTTC. Protein sequence: CASSLAGQIQETQYF.

The chain couples TRBV7-3 to TRBJ1-2, with D possibly being TRBD1 (5 bases). V dropped 2 bases and J dropped 8 bases, with 21 bases sitting between them. Germline loops: CDR1 SGHTA, CDR2 FQGTGA. The length of the CDR3 is 16 residues. The CDR3 DNA follows: TGTGCCAGCAGCTTAGGGGTGGGGGGGGGTAATGGGGGCTACACCTTC. The encoded protein is CASSLGVGGGNGGYTF.

The chain carries TRBV6-5 and TRBJ1-2; D gene unclear. This CDR3 is 14 amino acids long. Germline V CDR1 and CDR2: MNHEY, SVGAGI. The V end was cut by 0 bases, the J end by 1 base, with 6 bases between. CDR3 nucleotide sequence: TGTGCCAGCAGTTACTCGTCCGGTAACTATGGCTACACCTTC. Protein: CASSYSSGNYGYTF.

The rearrangement uses TRBV30 and TRBJ2-5; D perhaps matches TRBD1 (6 bases). Trimming removed 0 bases from V and 5 bases from J, with 13 bases in between. CDR1 GTSNPN and CDR2 SVGIG come from the germline V gene (reference sequence). The CDR3 covers 14 residues. The CDR3 reads CAWSVQGGSETQYF. CDR3 coding DNA: TGTGCCTGGAGTGTACAGGGCGGGTCGGAGACCCAGTACTTC.